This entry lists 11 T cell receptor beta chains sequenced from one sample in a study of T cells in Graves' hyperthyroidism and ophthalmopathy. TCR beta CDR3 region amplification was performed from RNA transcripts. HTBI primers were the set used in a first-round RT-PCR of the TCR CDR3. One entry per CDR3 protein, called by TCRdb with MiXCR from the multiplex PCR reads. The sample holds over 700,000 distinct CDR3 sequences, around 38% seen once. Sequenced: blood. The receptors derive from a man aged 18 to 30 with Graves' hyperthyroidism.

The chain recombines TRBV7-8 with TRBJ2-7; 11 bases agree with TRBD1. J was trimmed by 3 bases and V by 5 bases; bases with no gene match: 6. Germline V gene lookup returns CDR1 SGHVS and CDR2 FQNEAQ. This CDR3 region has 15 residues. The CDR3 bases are TGTGCCAGCAGCCGTTACGGGACAGGGGGCTACGAGCAGTACTTC. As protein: CASSRYGTGGYEQYF.

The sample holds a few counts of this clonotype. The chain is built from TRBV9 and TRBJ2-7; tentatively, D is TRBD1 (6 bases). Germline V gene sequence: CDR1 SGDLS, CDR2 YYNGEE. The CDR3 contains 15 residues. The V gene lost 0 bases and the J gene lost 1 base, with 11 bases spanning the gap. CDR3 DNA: TGTGCCAGCAGCGTAGGGACAGCAATTTCCTACGAGCAGTACTTC. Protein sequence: CASSVGTAISYEQYF. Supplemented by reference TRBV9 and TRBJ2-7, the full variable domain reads DSGVTQTPKHLITATGQRVTLRCSPRSGDLSVYWYQQSLDQGLQFLIQYYNGEERAKGNILERFSAQQFPDLHSELNLSSLELGDSALYFCASSVGTAISYEQYFGPGTRLTVT.

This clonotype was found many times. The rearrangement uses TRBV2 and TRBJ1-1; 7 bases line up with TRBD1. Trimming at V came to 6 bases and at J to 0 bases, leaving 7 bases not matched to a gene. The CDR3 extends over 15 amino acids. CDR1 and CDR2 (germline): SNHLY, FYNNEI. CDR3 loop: CASSDGQAMNTEAFF. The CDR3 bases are TGTGCCAGCAGCGATGGACAGGCTATGAACACTGAAGCTTTCTTT.

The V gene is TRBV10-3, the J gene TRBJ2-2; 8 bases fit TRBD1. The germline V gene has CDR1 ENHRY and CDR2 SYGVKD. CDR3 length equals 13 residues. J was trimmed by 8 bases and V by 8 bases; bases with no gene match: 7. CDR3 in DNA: TGTGCCATCCGGTCAGGGGGCGCGGGGGAGCTGTTTTTT. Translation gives CAIRSGGAGELFF.

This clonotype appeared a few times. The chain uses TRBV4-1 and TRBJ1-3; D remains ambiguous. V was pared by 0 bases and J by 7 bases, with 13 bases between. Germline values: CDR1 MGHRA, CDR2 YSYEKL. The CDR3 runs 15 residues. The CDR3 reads CASSQDLVLANTIYF. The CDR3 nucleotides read TGCGCCAGCAGCCAAGATCTAGTATTAGCCAACACCATATATTTT.

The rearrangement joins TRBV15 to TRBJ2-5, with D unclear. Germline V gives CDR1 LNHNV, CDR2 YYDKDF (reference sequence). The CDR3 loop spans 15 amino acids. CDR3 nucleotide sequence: TGTGCAACTGGAAGAGATCTTTCATCGGTAGAGACCCAGTACTTC. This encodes CATGRDLSSVETQYF.

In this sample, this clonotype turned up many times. The CDR3, as DNA: TGTGCCAGCAGCCCGGCCCTGGAGGAAAAACTGTTTTTT. Translating it yields CASSPALEEKLFF. The chain carries TRBV7-6 and TRBJ1-4; D ambiguous. The V end was cut by 5 bases, the J end by 8 bases, with 12 bases between. Per germline, CDR1 SGHVS and CDR2 FNYEAQ. The CDR3 extends over 13 amino acids.

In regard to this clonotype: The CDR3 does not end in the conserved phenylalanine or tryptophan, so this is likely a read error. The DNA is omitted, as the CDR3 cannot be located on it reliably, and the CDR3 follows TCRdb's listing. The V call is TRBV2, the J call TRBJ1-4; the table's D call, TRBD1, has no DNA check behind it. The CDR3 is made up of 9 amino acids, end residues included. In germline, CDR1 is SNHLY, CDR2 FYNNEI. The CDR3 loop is CASRPDRGY.

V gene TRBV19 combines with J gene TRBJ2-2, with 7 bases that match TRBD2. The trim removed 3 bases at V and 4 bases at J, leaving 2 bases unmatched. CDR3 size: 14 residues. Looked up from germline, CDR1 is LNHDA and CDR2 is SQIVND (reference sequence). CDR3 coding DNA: TGTGCCAGTAGTATGGGGGGGAGCACCGGGGAGCTGTTTTTT. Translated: CASSMGGSTGELFF.

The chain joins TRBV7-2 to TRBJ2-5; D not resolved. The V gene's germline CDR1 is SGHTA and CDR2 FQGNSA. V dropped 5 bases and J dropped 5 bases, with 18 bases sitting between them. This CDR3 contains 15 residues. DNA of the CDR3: TGTGCCAGCAGCCAAGTAGCCCTAGAAGGGGAGACCCAGTACTTC. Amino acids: CASSQVALEGETQYF.

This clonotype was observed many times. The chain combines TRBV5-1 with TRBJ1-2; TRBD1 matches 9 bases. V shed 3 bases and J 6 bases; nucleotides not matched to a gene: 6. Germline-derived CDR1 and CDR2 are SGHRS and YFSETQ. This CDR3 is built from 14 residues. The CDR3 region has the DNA TGCGCCAGCAGCTATCGGGACAGGGAGGATGGCTACACCTTC. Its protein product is CASSYRDREDGYTF.